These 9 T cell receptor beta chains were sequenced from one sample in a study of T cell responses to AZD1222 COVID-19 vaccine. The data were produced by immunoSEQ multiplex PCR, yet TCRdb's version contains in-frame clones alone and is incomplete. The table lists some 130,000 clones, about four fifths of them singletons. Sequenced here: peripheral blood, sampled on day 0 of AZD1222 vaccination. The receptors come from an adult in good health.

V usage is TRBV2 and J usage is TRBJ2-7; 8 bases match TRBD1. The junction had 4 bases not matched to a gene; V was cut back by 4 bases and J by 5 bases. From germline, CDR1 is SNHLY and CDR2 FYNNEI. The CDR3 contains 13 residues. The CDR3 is CASSGDRTNEQYF. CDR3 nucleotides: TGTGCCAGCAGTGGGGACAGGACGAACGAGCAGTACTTC.

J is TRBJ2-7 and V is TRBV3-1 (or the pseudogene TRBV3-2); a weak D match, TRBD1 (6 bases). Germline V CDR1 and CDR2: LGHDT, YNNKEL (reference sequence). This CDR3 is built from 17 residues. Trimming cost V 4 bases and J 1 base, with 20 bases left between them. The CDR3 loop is CASSRRQALRASYEQYF. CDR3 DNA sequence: TGTGCCAGCAGCCGCAGACAGGCCCTAAGGGCTTCCTACGAGCAGTACTTC.

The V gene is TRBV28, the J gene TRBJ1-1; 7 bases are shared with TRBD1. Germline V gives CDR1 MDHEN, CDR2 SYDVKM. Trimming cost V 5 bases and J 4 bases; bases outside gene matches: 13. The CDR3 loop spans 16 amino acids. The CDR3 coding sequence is TGTGCCAGCAGTCCGCCCCAATTACAGGGGTTCACTGAAGCTTTCTTT. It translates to CASSPPQLQGFTEAFF.

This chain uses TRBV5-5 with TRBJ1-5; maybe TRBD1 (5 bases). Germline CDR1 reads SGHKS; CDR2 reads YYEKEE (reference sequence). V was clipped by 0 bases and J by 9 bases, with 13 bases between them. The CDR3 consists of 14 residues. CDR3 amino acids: CASSLAGPEGPQHF. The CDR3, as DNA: TGTGCCAGCAGCTTGGCGGGGCCCGAGGGGCCCCAGCATTTT.

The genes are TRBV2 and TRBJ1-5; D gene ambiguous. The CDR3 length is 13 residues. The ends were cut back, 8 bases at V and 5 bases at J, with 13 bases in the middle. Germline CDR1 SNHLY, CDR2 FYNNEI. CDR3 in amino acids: CASLLQLDQPQHF. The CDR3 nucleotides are TGTGCCAGCCTACTACAGTTGGATCAGCCCCAGCATTTT. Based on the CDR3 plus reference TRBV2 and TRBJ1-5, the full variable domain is EPEVTQTPSHQVTQMGQEVILRCVPISNHLYFYWYRQILGQKVEFLVSFYNNEISEKSEIFDDQFSVERPDGSNFTLKIRSTKLEDSAMYFCASLLQLDQPQHFGDGTRLSIL.

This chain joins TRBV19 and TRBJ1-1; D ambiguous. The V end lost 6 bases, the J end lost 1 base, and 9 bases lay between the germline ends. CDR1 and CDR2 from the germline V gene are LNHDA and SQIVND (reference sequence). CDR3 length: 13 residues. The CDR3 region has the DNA TGTGCCAGTAGAAACCCTGAGAACACTGAAGCTTTCTTT. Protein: CASRNPENTEAFF.

The CDR3 protein is CASSPEGASNQPQHF. CDR3 nucleotide sequence: TGCGCCAGCAGCCCCGAGGGGGCGAGCAATCAGCCCCAGCATTTT. This chain uses TRBV4-1 with TRBJ1-5; 7 nucleotides align to TRBD1. V lost 4 bases, J lost 1 base, and 4 bases stayed unmatched. CDR3 length equals 15 residues. Germline lookup yields CDR1 MGHRA and CDR2 YSYEKL.

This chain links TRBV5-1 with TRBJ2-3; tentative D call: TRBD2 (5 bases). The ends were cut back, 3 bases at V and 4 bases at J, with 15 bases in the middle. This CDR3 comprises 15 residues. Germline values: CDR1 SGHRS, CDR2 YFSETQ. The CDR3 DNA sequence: TGCGCCAGCAGCTGGGCTAGGAGGTCAGCAGATACGCAGTATTTT. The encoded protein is CASSWARRSADTQYF.

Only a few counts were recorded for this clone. The DNA of the CDR3 is TGCAGTGCTAGTGGAGATAGCAATCAGCCCCAGCATTTT. It translates to CSASGDSNQPQHF. The chain employs TRBV20-1 and TRBJ1-5; D not certain. Between the trimmed V and J ends, which lost 3 bases and 0 bases, there was a span of 6 bases. The CDR3 sequence is 13 residues long. The V gene's germline CDR1 is DFQATT and CDR2 SNEGSKA (reference sequence).